This TCR beta chain was captured in a study of cytomegalovirus exposure and HLA in healthy donors. General study points: With high specificity and sensitivity, the classifier reportedly diagnosed cytomegalovirus status. Immune exposure was documented only through CMV serostatus.

The CDR3 consists of 13 residues. Between the trimmed V and J ends, which lost 4 bases and 3 bases, there was a span of 10 bases. Germline-derived CDR1 and CDR2 are SGHRS and YFSETQ. Use of 60 Vbeta and 13 Jbeta primers characterized the PCR. Clones were read by immunoSEQ multiplex PCR, and TCRdb kept only the in-frame ones, dropping some. The profile shows some 200,000 clones, almost 80% of them singletons. Points on this clone: The target antigen is unknown.

The receptor was isolated from a man aged 18 to 35 in good health and CMV-seronegative. Sequenced input: PBMCs. This chain connects TRBV5-1 to TRBJ1-1; TRBD1 might be the D (5 bases). CDR3 sequence: CASSVDTDTEAFF. The CDR3, as DNA: TGCGCCAGCAGCGTGGACACAGACACTGAAGCTTTCTTT.